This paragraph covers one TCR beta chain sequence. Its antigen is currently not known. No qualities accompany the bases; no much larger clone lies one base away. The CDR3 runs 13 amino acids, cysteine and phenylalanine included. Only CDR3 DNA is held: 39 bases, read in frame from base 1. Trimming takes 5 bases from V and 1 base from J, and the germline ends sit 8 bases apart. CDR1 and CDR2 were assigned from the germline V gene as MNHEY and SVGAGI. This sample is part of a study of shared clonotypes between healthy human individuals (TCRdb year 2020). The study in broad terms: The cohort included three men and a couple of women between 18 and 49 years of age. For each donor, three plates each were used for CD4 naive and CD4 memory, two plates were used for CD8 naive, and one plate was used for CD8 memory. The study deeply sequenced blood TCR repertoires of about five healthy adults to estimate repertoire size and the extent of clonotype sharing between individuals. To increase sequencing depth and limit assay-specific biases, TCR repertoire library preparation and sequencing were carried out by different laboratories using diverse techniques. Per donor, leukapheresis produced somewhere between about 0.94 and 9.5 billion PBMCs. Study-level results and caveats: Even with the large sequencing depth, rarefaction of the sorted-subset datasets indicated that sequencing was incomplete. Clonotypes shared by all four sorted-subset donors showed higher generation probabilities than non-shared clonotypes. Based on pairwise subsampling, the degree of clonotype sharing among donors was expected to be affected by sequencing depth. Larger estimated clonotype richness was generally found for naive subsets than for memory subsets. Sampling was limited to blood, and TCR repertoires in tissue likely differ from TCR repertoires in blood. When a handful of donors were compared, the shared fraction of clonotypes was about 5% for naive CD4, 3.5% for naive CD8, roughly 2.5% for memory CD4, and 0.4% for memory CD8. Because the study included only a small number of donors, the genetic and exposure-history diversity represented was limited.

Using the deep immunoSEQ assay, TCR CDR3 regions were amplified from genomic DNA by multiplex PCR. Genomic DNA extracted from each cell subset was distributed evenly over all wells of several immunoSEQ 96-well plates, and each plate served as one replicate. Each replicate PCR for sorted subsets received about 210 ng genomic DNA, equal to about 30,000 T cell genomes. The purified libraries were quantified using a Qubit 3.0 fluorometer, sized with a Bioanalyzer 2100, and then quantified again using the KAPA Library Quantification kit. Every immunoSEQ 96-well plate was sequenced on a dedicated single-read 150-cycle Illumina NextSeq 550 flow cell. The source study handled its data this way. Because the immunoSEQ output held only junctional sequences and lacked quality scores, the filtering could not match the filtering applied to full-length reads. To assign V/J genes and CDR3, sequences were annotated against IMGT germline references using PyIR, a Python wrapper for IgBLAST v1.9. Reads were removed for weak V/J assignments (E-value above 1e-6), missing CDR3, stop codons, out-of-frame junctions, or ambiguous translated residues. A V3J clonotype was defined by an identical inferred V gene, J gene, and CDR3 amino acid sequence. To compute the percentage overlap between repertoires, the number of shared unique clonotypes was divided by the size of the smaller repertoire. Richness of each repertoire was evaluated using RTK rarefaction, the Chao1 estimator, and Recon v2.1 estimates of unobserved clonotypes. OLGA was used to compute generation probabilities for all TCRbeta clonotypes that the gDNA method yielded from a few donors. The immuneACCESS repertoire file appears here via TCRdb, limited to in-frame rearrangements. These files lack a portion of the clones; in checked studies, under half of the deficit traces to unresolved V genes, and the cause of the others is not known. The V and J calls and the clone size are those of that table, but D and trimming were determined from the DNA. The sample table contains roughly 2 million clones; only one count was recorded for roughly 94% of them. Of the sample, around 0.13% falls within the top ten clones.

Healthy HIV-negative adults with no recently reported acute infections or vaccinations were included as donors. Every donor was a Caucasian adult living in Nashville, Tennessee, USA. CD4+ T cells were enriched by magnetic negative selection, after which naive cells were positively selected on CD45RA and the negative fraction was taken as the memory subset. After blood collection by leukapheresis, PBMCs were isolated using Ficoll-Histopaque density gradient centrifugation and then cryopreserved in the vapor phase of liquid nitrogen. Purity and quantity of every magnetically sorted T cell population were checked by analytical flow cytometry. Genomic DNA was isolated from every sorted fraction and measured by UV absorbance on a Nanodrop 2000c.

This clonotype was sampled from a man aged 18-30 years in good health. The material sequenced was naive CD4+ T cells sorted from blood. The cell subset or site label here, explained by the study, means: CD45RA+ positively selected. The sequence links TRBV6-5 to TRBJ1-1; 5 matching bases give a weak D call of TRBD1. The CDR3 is CASSSTGNTEAFF. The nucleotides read TGTGCCAGCAGTAGTACAGGGAACACTGAAGCTTTCTTT.